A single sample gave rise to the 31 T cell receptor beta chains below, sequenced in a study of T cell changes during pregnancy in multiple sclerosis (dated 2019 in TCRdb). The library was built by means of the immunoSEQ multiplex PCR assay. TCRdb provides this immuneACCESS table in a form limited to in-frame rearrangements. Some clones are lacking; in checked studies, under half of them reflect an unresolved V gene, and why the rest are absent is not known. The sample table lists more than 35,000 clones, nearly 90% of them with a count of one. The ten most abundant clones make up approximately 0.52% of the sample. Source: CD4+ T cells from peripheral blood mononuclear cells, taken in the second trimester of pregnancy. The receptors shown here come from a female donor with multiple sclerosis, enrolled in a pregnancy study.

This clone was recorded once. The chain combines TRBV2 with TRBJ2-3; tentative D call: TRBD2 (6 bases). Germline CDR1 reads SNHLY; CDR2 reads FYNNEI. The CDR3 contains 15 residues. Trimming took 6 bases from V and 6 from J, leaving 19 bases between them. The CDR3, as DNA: TGTGCCAGCAGATCCCGGGACTCCTGGGGCGATACGCAGTATTTT. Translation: CASRSRDSWGDTQYF.

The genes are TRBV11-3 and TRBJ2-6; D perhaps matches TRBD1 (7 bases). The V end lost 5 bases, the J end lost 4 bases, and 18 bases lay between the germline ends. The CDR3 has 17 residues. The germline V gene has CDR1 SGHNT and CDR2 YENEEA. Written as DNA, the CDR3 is TGTGCCAGCAGCCCCAGACAGGGAGCGGGCGGGGCCAACGTCCTGACTTTC. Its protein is CASSPRQGAGGANVLTF.

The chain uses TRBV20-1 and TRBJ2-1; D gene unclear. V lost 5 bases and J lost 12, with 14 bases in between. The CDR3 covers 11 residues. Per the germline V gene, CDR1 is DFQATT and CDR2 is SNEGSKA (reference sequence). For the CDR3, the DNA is TGCAGTGCTGCCCTAGTGGTTGGGCAGTTCTTC. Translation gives CSAALVVGQFF.

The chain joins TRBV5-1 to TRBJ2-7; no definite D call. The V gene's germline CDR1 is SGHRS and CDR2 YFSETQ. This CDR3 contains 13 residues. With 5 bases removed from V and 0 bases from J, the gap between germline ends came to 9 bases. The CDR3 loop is CASRSAGSYEQYF. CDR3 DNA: TGCGCCAGCAGGAGTGCAGGCTCCTACGAGCAGTACTTC. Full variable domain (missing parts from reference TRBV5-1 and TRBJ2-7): KAGVTQTPRYLIKTRGQQVTLSCSPISGHRSVSWYQQTPGQGLQFLFEYFSETQRNKGNFPGRFSGRQFSNSRSEMNVSTLELGDSALYLCASRSAGSYEQYFGPGTRLTVT.

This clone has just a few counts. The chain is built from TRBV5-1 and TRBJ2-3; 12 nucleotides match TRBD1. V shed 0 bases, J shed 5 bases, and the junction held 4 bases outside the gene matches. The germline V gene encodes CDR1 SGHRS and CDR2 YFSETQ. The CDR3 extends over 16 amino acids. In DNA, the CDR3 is TGCGCCAGCAGCTTGGGAGGGACAGGGGGCGAAGATACGCAGTATTTT. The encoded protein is CASSLGGTGGEDTQYF.

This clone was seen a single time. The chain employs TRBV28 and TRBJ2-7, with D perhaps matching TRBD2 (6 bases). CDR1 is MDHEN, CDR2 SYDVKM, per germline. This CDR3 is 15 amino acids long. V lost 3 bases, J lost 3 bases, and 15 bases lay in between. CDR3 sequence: CASSFWLADNYEQYF. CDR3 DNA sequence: TGTGCCAGCAGTTTCTGGTTAGCGGATAACTACGAGCAGTACTTC.

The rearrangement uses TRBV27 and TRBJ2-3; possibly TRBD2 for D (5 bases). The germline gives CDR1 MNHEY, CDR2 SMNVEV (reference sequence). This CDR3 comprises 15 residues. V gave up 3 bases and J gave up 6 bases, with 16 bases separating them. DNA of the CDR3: TGTGCCAGCAGTTTTAATGGACTCTTGGGGGATACGCAGTATTTT. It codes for CASSFNGLLGDTQYF.

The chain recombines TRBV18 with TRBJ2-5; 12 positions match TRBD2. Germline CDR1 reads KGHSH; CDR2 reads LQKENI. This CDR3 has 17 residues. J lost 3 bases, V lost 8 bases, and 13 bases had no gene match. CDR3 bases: TGTGCCAGCCGGAGGACTAGCGGGACCGGGAAGGAAGAGACCCAGTACTTC. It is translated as CASRRTSGTGKEETQYF.

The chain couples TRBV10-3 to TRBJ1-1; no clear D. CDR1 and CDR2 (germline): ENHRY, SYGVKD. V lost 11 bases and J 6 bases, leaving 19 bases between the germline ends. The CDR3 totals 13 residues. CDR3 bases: TGTGCCTCCCACAACGCGGGGATCGCTGAAGCTTTCTTT. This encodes CASHNAGIAEAFF.

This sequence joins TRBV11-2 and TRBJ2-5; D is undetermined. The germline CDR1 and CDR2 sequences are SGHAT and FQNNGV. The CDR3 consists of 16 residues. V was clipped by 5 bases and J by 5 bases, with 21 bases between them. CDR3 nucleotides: TGTGCCAGCAGCCCGTTTCAAGTGGATTTGGAGGAGACCCAGTACTTC. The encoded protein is CASSPFQVDLEETQYF.

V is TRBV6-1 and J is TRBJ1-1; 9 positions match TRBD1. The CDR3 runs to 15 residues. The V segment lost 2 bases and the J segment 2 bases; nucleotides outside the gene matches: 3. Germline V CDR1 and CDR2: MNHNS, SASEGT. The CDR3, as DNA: TGTGCCAGCAGTGAACCGGGACAGGGTAACACTGAAGCTTTCTTT. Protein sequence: CASSEPGQGNTEAFF.

The CDR3 here is CASSQPSGTGGETQYF. The CDR3 DNA reads TGTGCCAGTAGTCAACCTTCCGGGACAGGGGGCGAGACCCAGTACTTC. This chain connects TRBV19 to TRBJ2-5; 12 bases match TRBD1. Germline-derived CDR1 and CDR2 are LNHDA and SQIVND (reference sequence). Losses at the gene ends were 5 bases for V and 5 bases for J; bases not matched to a gene: 9. The CDR3 has 16 residues.

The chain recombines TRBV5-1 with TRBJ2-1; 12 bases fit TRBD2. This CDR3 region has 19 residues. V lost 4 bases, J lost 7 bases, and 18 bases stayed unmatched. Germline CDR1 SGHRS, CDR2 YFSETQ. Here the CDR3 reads CASSLEPSGRVGAKNEQFF. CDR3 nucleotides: TGCGCCAGCAGCCTTGAGCCTAGCGGGAGGGTAGGTGCAAAGAATGAGCAGTTCTTC.

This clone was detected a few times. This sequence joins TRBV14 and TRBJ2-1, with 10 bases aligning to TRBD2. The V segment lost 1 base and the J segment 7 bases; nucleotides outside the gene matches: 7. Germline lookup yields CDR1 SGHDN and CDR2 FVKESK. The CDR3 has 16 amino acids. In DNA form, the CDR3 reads TGTGCCAGCAGCCAAGGAGGGTATAGCGGGAGGAATGAGCAGTTCTTC. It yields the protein CASSQGGYSGRNEQFF.

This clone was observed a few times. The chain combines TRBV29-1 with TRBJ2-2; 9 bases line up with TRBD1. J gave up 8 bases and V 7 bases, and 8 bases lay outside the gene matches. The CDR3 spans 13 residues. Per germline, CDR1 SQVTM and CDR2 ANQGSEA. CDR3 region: CSASTGGSGELFF. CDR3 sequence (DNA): TGCAGCGCTTCGACAGGGGGAAGTGGGGAGCTGTTTTTT.

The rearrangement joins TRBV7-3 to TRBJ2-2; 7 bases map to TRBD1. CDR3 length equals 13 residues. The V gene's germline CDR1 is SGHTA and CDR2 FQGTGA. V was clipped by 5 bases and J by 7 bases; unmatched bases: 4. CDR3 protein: CASSPRGNGELFF. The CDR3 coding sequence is TGTGCCAGCAGCCCCAGGGGGAACGGGGAGCTGTTTTTT. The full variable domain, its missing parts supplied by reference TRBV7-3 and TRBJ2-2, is GAGVSQTPSNKVTEKGKYVELRCDPISGHTALYWYRQSLGQGPEFLIYFQGTGAADDSGLPNDRFFAVRPEGSVSTLKIQRTERGDSAVYLCASSPRGNGELFFGEGSRLTVL.

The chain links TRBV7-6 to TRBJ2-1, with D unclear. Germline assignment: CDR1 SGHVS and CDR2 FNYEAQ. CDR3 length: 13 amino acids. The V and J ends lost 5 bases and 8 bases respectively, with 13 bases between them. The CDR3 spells CASSQLTLHEQFF. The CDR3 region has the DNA TGTGCCAGCAGCCAACTTACCCTGCATGAGCAGTTCTTC.

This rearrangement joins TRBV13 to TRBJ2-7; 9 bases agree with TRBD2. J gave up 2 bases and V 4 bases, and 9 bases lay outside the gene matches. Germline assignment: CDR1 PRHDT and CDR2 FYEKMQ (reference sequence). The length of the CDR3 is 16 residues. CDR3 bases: TGTGCCAGCAGCTGGGGGACTAGCTCTACCACCTACGAGCAGTACTTC. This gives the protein CASSWGTSSTTYEQYF.

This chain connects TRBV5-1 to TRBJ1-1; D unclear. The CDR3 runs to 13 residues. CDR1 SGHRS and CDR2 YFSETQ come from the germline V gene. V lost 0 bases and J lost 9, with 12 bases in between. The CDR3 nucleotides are TGCGCCAGCAGCTTGGAGTCAGGAATTCAAGCTTTCTTT. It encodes CASSLESGIQAFF.

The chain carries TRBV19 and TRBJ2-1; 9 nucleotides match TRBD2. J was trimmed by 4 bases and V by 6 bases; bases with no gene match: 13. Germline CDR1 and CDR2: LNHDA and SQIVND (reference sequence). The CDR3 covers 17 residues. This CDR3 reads CASSQQQGTSRYNEQFF. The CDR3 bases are TGTGCCAGTAGCCAACAGCAGGGGACTAGCAGATACAATGAGCAGTTCTTC.

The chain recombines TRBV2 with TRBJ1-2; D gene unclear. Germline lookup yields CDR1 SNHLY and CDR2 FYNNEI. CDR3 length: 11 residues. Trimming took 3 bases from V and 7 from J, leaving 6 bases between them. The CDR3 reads CASSEFSGYTF. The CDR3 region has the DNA TGTGCCAGCAGTGAGTTCTCTGGCTACACCTTC.

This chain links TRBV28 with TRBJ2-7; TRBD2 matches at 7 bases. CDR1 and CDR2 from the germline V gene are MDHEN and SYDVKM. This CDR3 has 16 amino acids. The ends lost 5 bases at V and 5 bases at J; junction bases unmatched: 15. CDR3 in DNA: TGTGCCAGCAGTCTAAGGGTTTCTTGGGGGAGGGACGAGCAGTACTTC. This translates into CASSLRVSWGRDEQYF.

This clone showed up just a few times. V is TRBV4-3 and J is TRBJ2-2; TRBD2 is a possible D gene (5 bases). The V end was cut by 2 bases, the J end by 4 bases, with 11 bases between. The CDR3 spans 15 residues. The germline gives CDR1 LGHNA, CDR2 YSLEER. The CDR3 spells CASSQYEGSTGELFF. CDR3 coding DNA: TGCGCCAGCAGCCAATATGAGGGAAGCACCGGGGAGCTGTTTTTT.

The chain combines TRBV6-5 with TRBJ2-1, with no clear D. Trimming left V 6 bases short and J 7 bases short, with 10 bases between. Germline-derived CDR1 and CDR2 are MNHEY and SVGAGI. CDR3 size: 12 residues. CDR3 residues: CASRLVRNEQFF. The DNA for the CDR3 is TGTGCCAGCAGATTAGTAAGAAATGAGCAGTTCTTC.

In nucleotides, the CDR3 is TGTGCCACCAGGGCGGGAGGGCTTAACAATGAGCAGTTCTTC. It is translated as CATRAGGLNNEQFF. The gene calls are TRBV15 and TRBJ2-1; 9 bases are a match to TRBD2. This CDR3 has 14 residues. V dropped 6 bases and J dropped 5; count of bases not matched to a gene: 5. From germline, CDR1 is LNHNV and CDR2 YYDKDF (reference sequence).

CDR3 sequence: CASSVGQDSNQPQHF. CDR3 DNA: TGTGCCAGCAGCGTAGGACAGGATAGCAATCAGCCCCAGCATTTT. The V and J genes are TRBV9 and TRBJ1-5, with TRBD1 as a possible D gene (6 bases). From germline, CDR1 is SGDLS and CDR2 YYNGEE. V lost 0 bases to trimming and J lost 0 bases, with 7 bases between them. This CDR3 is 15 amino acids long.

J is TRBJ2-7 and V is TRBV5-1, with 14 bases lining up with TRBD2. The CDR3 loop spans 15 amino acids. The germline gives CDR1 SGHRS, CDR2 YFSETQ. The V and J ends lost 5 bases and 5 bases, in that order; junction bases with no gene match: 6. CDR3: CASRGLAGGSHEQYF. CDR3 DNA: TGCGCCAGCAGAGGACTAGCGGGAGGCTCACACGAGCAGTACTTC. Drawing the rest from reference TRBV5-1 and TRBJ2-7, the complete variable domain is KAGVTQTPRYLIKTRGQQVTLSCSPISGHRSVSWYQQTPGQGLQFLFEYFSETQRNKGNFPGRFSGRQFSNSRSEMNVSTLELGDSALYLCASRGLAGGSHEQYFGPGTRLTVT.

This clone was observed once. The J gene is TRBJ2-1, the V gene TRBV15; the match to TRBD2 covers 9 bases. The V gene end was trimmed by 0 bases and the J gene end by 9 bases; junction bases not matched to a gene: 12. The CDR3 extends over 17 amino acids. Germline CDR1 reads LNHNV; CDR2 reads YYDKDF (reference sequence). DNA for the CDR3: TGTGCCACCAGCAGAGAACTAGCGGGCACGGTTCTTATTGAGCAGTTCTTC. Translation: CATSRELAGTVLIEQFF.

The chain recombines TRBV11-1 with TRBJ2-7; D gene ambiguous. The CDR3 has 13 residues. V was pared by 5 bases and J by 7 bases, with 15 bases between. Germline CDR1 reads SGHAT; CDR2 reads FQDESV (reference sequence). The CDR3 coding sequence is TGTGCCAGCAGCAGTAGGCCCCCGAGGGAGCAGTACTTC. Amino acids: CASSSRPPREQYF.

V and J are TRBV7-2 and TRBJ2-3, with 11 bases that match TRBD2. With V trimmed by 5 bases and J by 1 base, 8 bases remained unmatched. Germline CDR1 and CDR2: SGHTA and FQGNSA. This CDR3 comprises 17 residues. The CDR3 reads CASSPIAGGPRTDTQYF. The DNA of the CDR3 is TGTGCCAGCAGCCCGATAGCGGGAGGGCCGCGCACAGATACGCAGTATTTT.

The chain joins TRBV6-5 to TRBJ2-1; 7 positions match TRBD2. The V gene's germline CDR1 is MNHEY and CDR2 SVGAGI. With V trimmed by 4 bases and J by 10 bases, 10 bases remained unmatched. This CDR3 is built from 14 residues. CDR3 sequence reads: CASSSGTKVVEQFF. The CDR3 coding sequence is TGTGCCAGCAGTTCCGGGACTAAGGTCGTGGAGCAGTTCTTC.